The next 15 T cell receptor beta chains were all read from a single sample in a study of post-analysis software for immune sequencing data. TCR beta cDNA libraries had unique molecular identifiers. In TCRdb, the PCR reads were re-called with MiXCR into one record per CDR3 protein. The sample contains about 180,000 distinct CDR3 sequences, about 30% of which appear only once. Study-wide points: Patients carried roughly 5 TRBV segments more frequently than controls did, and TRBV5-6, TRBV5-1 and TRBV20-1 were among them.

The antigens of these receptors remain unknown. Sequencing was carried out using blood. The receptors were gathered from a girl aged 5 to 17 with multiple sclerosis.

The chain is built from TRBV7-8 and TRBJ2-7; 10 bases match TRBD1. The DNA end lines up better with TRBJ2-5; the J call may be wrong. The germline V gene encodes CDR1 SGHVS and CDR2 FQNEAQ. The CDR3 is made up of 15 amino acids. This CDR3 is CASSLGSDRGQTQYF. The CDR3, as DNA: TGTGCCAGCAGCTTAGGCAGCGACAGGGGGCAGACCCAGTACTTC.

This clonotype turned up a few times. This chain's CDR3 is CAISEPDYTGTDTQYF. In nucleotides, the CDR3 is TGTGCCATCAGTGAGCCGGACTACACGGGGACAGATACGCAGTATTTT. The chain links TRBV10-3 to TRBJ2-3; a weak D match, TRBD2 (6 bases). V lost 2 bases, J lost 3 bases, and 15 bases lay in between. Germline-derived CDR1 and CDR2 are ENHRY and SYGVKD. The CDR3 is 16 amino acids.

This chain connects TRBV12-3 or TRBV12-4 to TRBJ2-1, with 7 bases lining up with TRBD2. The CDR3 spans 14 residues. Trimming at V came to 7 bases and at J to 4 bases, leaving 7 bases not matched to a gene. CDR3: CASTGTTKYNEQFF. The CDR3 nucleotides are TGTGCCAGCACTGGGACTACGAAGTACAATGAGCAGTTCTTC.

In this sample, this clonotype turned up many times. The rearrangement uses TRBV6-5 and TRBJ2-4; no firm D call. Deletions cut 3 bases from V and 8 bases from J, with 8 bases between. The V gene's germline CDR1 is MNHEY and CDR2 SVGAGI. The CDR3 has 12 residues. Written as DNA, the CDR3 is TGTGCCAGCAGTTATGATAGGGACATTCAGTACTTC. Encoded protein: CASSYDRDIQYF.

V gene TRBV12-3 or TRBV12-4 combines with J gene TRBJ1-1; D may be TRBD1 (5 bases). This CDR3 spans 13 amino acids. V lost 8 bases to trimming and J lost 1 base, with 11 bases between them. CDR3 coding DNA: TGTGCCAGCTCCAGGGTGGGGAACACTGAAGCTTTCTTT. This translates into CASSRVGNTEAFF.

A remark on this clonotype: This may be a read error, as it is one base from a much larger clone. J is TRBJ2-7 and V is TRBV20-1; D possibly matches TRBD1 or TRBD2 (5 bases each). The CDR3 consists of 13 residues. The germline V gene encodes CDR1 DFQATT and CDR2 SNEGSKA (reference sequence). Trimming took off 6 bases at V and 2 bases at J, with 14 bases between the two ends. CDR3 sequence reads: CSALVRGPYEQYF. CDR3 sequence (DNA): TGCAGTGCCCTGGTCCGGGGCCCCTACGAGCAGTACTTC.

For this clonotype: Compared with germline, one end of the junction differs, possibly owing to a read error. This chain joins TRBV6-1 and TRBJ1-2; TRBD1 is a possible D gene (5 bases). There are 13 residues in the CDR3. Germline assignment: CDR1 MNHNS and CDR2 SASEGT. The CDR3 DNA is TGTGCCGGCAGTGAAGCGGGACCGTATGGCTACACCTTC. It is translated as CAGSEAGPYGYTF.

A few counts support this clonotype. The genes are TRBV5-1 and TRBJ2-2; 11 bases align to TRBD1. In germline, CDR1 is SGHRS, CDR2 YFSETQ. The CDR3 contains 16 residues. V trimming: 4 bases; J trimming: 8 bases; junction bases outside the gene matches: 10. The CDR3 DNA is TGCGCCAGCAGCCCTGGACAGGGGGCGTTTGGTGGGGAGCTGTTTTTT. Its translation is CASSPGQGAFGGELFF.

This clonotype was seen ten or more times. The rearrangement uses TRBV20-1 and TRBJ2-3; no clear D. The CDR3 is made up of 13 amino acids. Trimming removed 1 base from V and 1 base from J, with 6 bases in between. Per the germline V gene, CDR1 is DFQATT and CDR2 is SNEGSKA (reference sequence). The CDR3: CSARVVGTDTQYF. DNA of the CDR3: TGCAGTGCTAGAGTAGTTGGCACAGATACGCAGTATTTT.

This clonotype was counted a few times. The CDR3 DNA sequence: TGTGCCAGCAGTTTGTTATGGGGAGATAATGAAAAACTGTTTTTT. Its translation: CASSLLWGDNEKLFF. V is TRBV12-3 or TRBV12-4 and J is TRBJ1-4; D is unresolved. The CDR3 totals 15 residues. V gave up 3 bases and J gave up 4 bases, with 12 bases separating them.

This clonotype was seen at least ten times. This rearrangement joins TRBV20-1 to TRBJ2-3; possibly TRBD2 for D (6 bases). The CDR3 is 16 residues long. V gave up 0 bases and J gave up 2 bases, with 15 bases separating them. CDR1 DFQATT and CDR2 SNEGSKA come from the germline V gene (reference sequence). The CDR3 bases are TGCAGTGCTAGAGATGGTTCTAGCGTAAACACAGATACGCAGTATTTT. The encoded protein is CSARDGSSVNTDTQYF.

With regard to this clonotype: The CDR3 does not close with the conserved phenylalanine or tryptophan, likely indicating a read error. Written as DNA, the CDR3 is TGCGCCAGCGGGGGACAGGGGGGCACAGATACGCAGTATTGT. Translated, it gives CASGGQGGTDTQYC. The chain joins TRBV5-1 to TRBJ2-3, with TRBD1 identical over 11 bases. Trimming took 7 bases from V and 1 from J; bases not matched to a gene: 2. The CDR3 runs 14 residues. CDR1 and CDR2 (germline): SGHRS, YFSETQ.

This clonotype showed up many times. This chain joins TRBV28 and TRBJ2-1; D call uncertain. Germline assignment: CDR1 MDHEN and CDR2 SYDVKM. This CDR3 comprises 12 residues. The V gene lost 2 bases and the J gene lost 3 bases, with 2 bases spanning the gap. The DNA of the CDR3 is TGTGCCAGCAGTTTAAGCTACAATGAGCAGTTCTTC. Protein product: CASSLSYNEQFF.

This clonotype has at least ten counts. V and J are TRBV20-1 and TRBJ2-7; D is perhaps TRBD1 or TRBD2 (5 bases each). The CDR3 runs 15 residues. The V gene lost 4 bases and the J gene lost 3 bases, with 19 bases spanning the gap. CDR1 is DFQATT and CDR2 is SNEGSKA in the germline V gene (reference sequence). This CDR3 reads CSATRDGTYDYEQYF. CDR3 nucleotides: TGCAGTGCTACAAGAGACGGGACCTATGACTACGAGCAGTACTTC.

As for this clonotype: Lacking the conserved final phenylalanine or tryptophan, this CDR3 likely reflects a read error. The chain links TRBV4-1 to TRBJ2-3; 8 nucleotides align to TRBD1. Per the germline V gene, CDR1 is MGHRA and CDR2 is YSYEKL. Trimming removed 3 bases from V and 7 bases from J; junction bases left unmatched: 12. CDR3 length equals 16 residues. The CDR3 DNA reads as TGCGCCAGCAGCCATGTACAGGGGGATGGGCGGAATACGCAGTATTTG. Protein sequence: CASSHVQGDGRNTQYL.